This entry describes one TCR beta chain. The data stem from a study of blood T cell repertoires in COVID-19. For the study at large: The samples span acute and convalescent COVID-19 from the United States, Italy and Spain. T cells, B-cell-depleted T cells, or PBMCs provided the cDNA or gDNA that served as material.

Sequencing used immunoSEQ multiplex PCR; TCRdb keeps in-frame clones, though not all of them. The sample has around 280,000 clones, approximately 83% seen once. The specimen was peripheral blood. The source is a woman aged 25 to 39 who had recovered from COVID-19.

The CDR3 nucleotides read TGTGCCAGTAGACAGGGATTCCAGCCCCAGCATTTT. Translated: CASRQGFQPQHF. V gene TRBV19 combines with J gene TRBJ1-5; perhaps TRBD1 as D (6 bases). This CDR3 contains 12 residues. Between the trimmed V and J ends, which lost 6 bases and 7 bases, there was a span of 10 bases. Germline V gene data show CDR1 as LNHDA and CDR2 as SQIVND (reference sequence).